The 18 T cell receptor beta chains below all came from one sample that was sequenced in a study of shared clonotypes between healthy human individuals. Measured with immunoSEQ multiplex PCR; TCRdb has only the in-frame clones, and not every one. The data show approximately 530,000 clones, with about 96% seen just once and 0.055% to 0.075% held by the top ten. The sample taken for sequencing was naive CD4+ T cells sorted from blood. Sample subset: CD45RA+ positively selected. These receptors were taken from a woman aged 25 to 39 in good health.

This sequence joins TRBV28 and TRBJ1-4; D might be TRBD1 (5 bases). Germline V CDR1 and CDR2: MDHEN, SYDVKM. CDR3 length equals 14 residues. The V and J ends lost 6 bases and 8 bases respectively, with 16 bases between them. CDR3 region: CASRSRGEAEKLFF. DNA of the CDR3: TGTGCCAGCAGGAGTCGGGGCGAGGCCGAAAAACTGTTTTTT.

V gene TRBV2 combines with J gene TRBJ2-2; TRBD1 agrees at 8 bases. Germline V gives CDR1 SNHLY, CDR2 FYNNEI. The CDR3 length is 14 residues. V was pared by 8 bases and J by 4 bases, with 6 bases of the junction left unmatched. CDR3 DNA sequence: TGTGCCAGCCAGACAGGGGCAGTCACCGGGGAGCTGTTTTTT. Its translation is CASQTGAVTGELFF. Full variable domain (outside the CDR3, taken from reference TRBV2 and TRBJ2-2): EPEVTQTPSHQVTQMGQEVILRCVPISNHLYFYWYRQILGQKVEFLVSFYNNEISEKSEIFDDQFSVERPDGSNFTLKIRSTKLEDSAMYFCASQTGAVTGELFFGEGSRLTVL.

This chain joins TRBV18 and TRBJ2-2; D might be TRBD2 (6 bases). This CDR3 is built from 16 residues. Germline CDR1 reads KGHSH; CDR2 reads LQKENI. V lost 6 bases and J 1 base, leaving 15 bases between the germline ends. The CDR3 is CASSRGGAGNTGELFF. In DNA form, the CDR3 reads TGTGCCAGCTCCCGCGGAGGAGCGGGGAACACCGGGGAGCTGTTTTTT.

The rearrangement uses TRBV19 and TRBJ1-2, with 8 bases matching TRBD1. The germline gives CDR1 LNHDA, CDR2 SQIVND (reference sequence). The CDR3 is made up of 13 amino acids. The V and J ends lost 6 bases and 7 bases, in that order; junction bases with no gene match: 7. CDR3 residues: CASSLNRGAGYTF. The CDR3 DNA reads as TGTGCCAGTAGCTTAAACAGGGGGGCTGGCTACACCTTC.

The chain is built from TRBV6-1 and TRBJ1-2; D gene uncertain. The CDR3 is made up of 14 amino acids. Trimming cost V 7 bases and J 3 bases, with 15 bases left between them. Germline V gene lookup returns CDR1 MNHNS and CDR2 SASEGT. The CDR3 loop reads CASTLPGKDYGYTF. The CDR3 nucleotides read TGTGCCAGCACCCTGCCGGGGAAGGACTATGGCTACACCTTC.

The V and J genes are TRBV4-1 and TRBJ1-3, with TRBD1 matching over 7 bases. The germline V gene encodes CDR1 MGHRA and CDR2 YSYEKL. The V gene end was trimmed by 4 bases and the J gene end by 3 bases; junction bases not matched to a gene: 6. The CDR3 has 15 amino acids. For the CDR3, the DNA is TGCGCCAGCAGCCCGAAACAGGGGATTGGAAACACCATATATTTT. This sequence encodes CASSPKQGIGNTIYF.

The CDR3 protein is CASSVPGGALGEQYF. DNA of the CDR3: TGTGCCAGCAGCGTTCCAGGGGGAGCTCTTGGCGAGCAGTACTTC. V and J are TRBV11-2 and TRBJ2-7; 7 bases are a match to TRBD1. CDR1 is SGHAT and CDR2 is FQNNGV in the germline V gene. The CDR3 covers 15 residues. Trimming cost V 5 bases and J 6 bases; bases outside gene matches: 13.

V usage is TRBV5-1 and J usage is TRBJ2-5, with 8 bases matching TRBD1. V lost 3 bases and J lost 3; bases outside the gene matches: 16. The CDR3 totals 18 residues. CDR1 and CDR2 (germline): SGHRS, YFSETQ. In DNA form, the CDR3 reads TGCGCCAGCAGCTCAAGGACAGGGAAGATAGGGGAGAAAGAGACCCAGTACTTC. It codes for CASSSRTGKIGEKETQYF.

As concerns this clone: This CDR3 is also generated by other DNA sequences in the sample. V is TRBV5-4 and J is TRBJ2-7; TRBD1 matches at 10 bases. The V segment lost 4 bases and the J segment 3 bases; nucleotides outside the gene matches: 10. From germline, CDR1 is SGHNT and CDR2 YYREEE (reference sequence). The CDR3 sequence is 16 residues long. CDR3 nucleotide sequence: TGTGCCAGCAGCCCAACCCGACAGGGGGCCGGCTACGAGCAGTACTTC. Its translation is CASSPTRQGAGYEQYF.

Remarks on this clone: Additional DNA sequences in this sample encode the identical CDR3. This chain uses TRBV28 with TRBJ2-7; no reliable D call. This CDR3 region has 11 residues. V dropped 5 bases and J dropped 4 bases, with 6 bases sitting between them. Germline V lookup: CDR1 MDHEN, CDR2 SYDVKM. CDR3 coding DNA: TGTGCCAGCAGTCCTGCGTACGAGCAGTACTTC. It is translated as CASSPAYEQYF.

This clone showed up just once. This rearrangement joins TRBV4-2 to TRBJ1-2, with a weak D call TRBD1 (5 bases). V dropped 0 bases and J dropped 0 bases, with 8 bases sitting between them. Germline-derived CDR1 and CDR2 are LGHNA and YNFKEQ. The CDR3 is made up of 15 amino acids. The DNA of the CDR3 is TGTGCCAGCAGCCAAGAGACAGCTACTAACTATGGCTACACCTTC. Translating gives CASSQETATNYGYTF.

The V and J genes are TRBV11-3 and TRBJ2-7; the match to TRBD2 covers 8 bases. The CDR3 is made up of 15 amino acids. V was clipped by 5 bases and J by 4 bases; unmatched bases: 10. Germline V gene sequence: CDR1 SGHNT, CDR2 YENEEA. CDR3 DNA sequence: TGTGCCAGCAGCCCTCAAGCGGGAGCGGTATACGAGCAGTACTTC. Amino acids: CASSPQAGAVYEQYF.

The genes are TRBV4-1 and TRBJ2-6; D may be TRBD1 or TRBD2 (6 bases each). Germline CDR1 is MGHRA and CDR2 is YSYEKL. The CDR3 length is 17 residues. Trimming stripped 4 bases from V and 0 bases from J, with 13 bases between. CDR3 amino acids: CASSRGGGGSGANVLTF. Written as DNA, the CDR3 is TGCGCCAGCAGCCGGGGCGGAGGGGGCTCTGGGGCCAACGTCCTGACTTTC.

This chain links TRBV6-5 with TRBJ2-2; 10 bases match TRBD2. J was trimmed by 4 bases and V by 8 bases; bases with no gene match: 4. The germline CDR1 and CDR2 sequences are MNHEY and SVGAGI. CDR3 length: 14 amino acids. As DNA, the CDR3 is TGTGCCAGCCTAGCGGGAGTACTCACCGGGGAGCTGTTTTTT. Translating gives CASLAGVLTGELFF.

The chain couples TRBV2 to TRBJ2-1, with a weak D call TRBD2 (5 bases). This CDR3 has 15 residues. Trimming pared 3 bases from V and 0 bases from J, leaving 9 bases between. Germline CDR1 SNHLY, CDR2 FYNNEI. The CDR3 nucleotides read TGTGCCAGCAGTGAGGACTCGAGCTCCTACAATGAGCAGTTCTTC. Translated, it gives CASSEDSSSYNEQFF.

This clone was seen only once. This chain uses TRBV21-1 with TRBJ1-5; no DNA check was done on the table's D call, TRBD1. TRBV21-1 is noted as a pseudogene. CDR3 length equals 17 residues. The CDR3 DNA sequence: TGTGCCAGCAGCAAAGGCCGGGACAGGGGGCCCAATCAGCCCCAGCATTTT. Encoded protein: CASSKGRDRGPNQPQHF.

The rearrangement joins TRBV5-1 to TRBJ2-1; D may be TRBD2 (5 bases). Trimming took 4 bases from V and 4 from J, leaving 12 bases between them. The CDR3 is 14 residues long. Germline V lookup: CDR1 SGHRS, CDR2 YFSETQ. The CDR3 DNA is TGCGCCAGCAGCCCAGCGGAAAGTTACAATGAGCAGTTCTTC. This gives the protein CASSPAESYNEQFF.

The rearrangement uses TRBV4-1 and TRBJ1-5, with D unclear. This CDR3 has 14 amino acids. V was pared by 5 bases and J by 7 bases, with 15 bases between. Germline-derived CDR1 and CDR2 are MGHRA and YSYEKL. CDR3 protein: CASSDSRTGQPQHF. The CDR3 DNA sequence: TGCGCCAGCAGCGACTCCCGGACGGGGCAGCCCCAGCATTTT.